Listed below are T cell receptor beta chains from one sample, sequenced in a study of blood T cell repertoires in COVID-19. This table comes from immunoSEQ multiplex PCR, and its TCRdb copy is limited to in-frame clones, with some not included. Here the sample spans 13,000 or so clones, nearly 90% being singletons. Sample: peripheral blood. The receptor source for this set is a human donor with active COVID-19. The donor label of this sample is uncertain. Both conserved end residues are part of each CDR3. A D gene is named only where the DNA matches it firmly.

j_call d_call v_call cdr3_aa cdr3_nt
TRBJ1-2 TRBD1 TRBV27 CASRIQGKVNYGYTF TGTGCCAGCAGGATACAGGGGAAAGTTAACTATGGCTACACCTTC
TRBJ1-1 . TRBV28 CASSAAGMGGNTEAFF TGTGCCAGCAGTGCAGCTGGGATGGGAGGGAACACTGAAGCTTTCTTT
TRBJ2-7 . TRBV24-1 CAATLNYRRQKSYEQYF TGTGCCGCCACCTTGAATTACAGGCGTCAAAAGTCCTACGAGCAGTACTTC
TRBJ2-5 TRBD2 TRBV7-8 CASSLAGGRETQYF TGTGCCAGCAGTCTGGCGGGGGGGCGTGAGACCCAGTACTTC
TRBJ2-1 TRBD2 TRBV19 CASSILGLAGGYNEQFF TGTGCCAGTAGTATCCTGGGACTAGCGGGGGGGTACAATGAGCAGTTCTTC
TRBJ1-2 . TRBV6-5 CASTGPINYGYTF TGTGCCAGCACAGGGCCGATTAACTATGGCTACACCTTC
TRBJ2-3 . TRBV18 CASSPTGRTDTQYF TGTGCCAGCTCACCGACTGGCCGCACAGATACGCAGTATTTT
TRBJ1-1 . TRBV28 CASRAGGNTEAFF TGTGCCAGCAGGGCGGGGGGGAACACTGAAGCTTTCTTT
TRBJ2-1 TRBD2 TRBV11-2 CASSLLERGGSYNEQFF TGTGCCAGCAGCTTGTTAGAGCGGGGGGGCTCCTACAATGAGCAGTTCTTC
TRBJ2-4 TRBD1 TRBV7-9 CASSVASGGGIQYF TGTGCCAGCAGCGTAGCTTCAGGGGGTGGCATTCAGTACTTC